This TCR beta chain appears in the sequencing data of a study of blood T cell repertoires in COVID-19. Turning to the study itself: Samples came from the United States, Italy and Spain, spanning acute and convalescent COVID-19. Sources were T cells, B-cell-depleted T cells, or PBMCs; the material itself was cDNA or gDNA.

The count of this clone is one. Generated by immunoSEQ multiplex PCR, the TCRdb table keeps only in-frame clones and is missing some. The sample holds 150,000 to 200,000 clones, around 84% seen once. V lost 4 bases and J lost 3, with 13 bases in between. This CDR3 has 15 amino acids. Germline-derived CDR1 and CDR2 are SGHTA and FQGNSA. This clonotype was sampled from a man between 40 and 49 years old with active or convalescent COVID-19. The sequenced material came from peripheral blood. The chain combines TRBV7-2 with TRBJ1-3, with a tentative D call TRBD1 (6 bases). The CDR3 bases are TGTGCCAGCAGCTCGCAGGGGTACAGTGGAAACACCATATATTTT. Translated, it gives CASSSQGYSGNTIYF. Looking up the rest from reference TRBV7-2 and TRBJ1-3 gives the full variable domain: GAGVSQSPSNKVTEKGKDVELRCDPISGHTALYWYRQSLGQGLEFLIYFQGNSAPDKSGLPSDRFSAERTGGSVSTLTIQRTQQEDSAVYLCASSSQGYSGNTIYFGEGSWLTVV.